The 13 T cell receptor beta chains reported below all come from one sample, sequenced in a study of response to subunit inactivated influenza vaccine. TCRdb ran MiXCR on the RT-PCR reads and lists one entry per CDR3 protein. The sample has roughly 500,000 distinct CDR3 sequences, around 25% seen once; the top ten hold 2.8%. These sequences were also reported in another study, on T cells expressing NK-cell markers. That paper notes: The authors generated TCR beta cDNA through 5'RACE template switching with UMIs.

Sequencing used CD4+ T cells sorted from PBMCs, obtained approximately 12 days after vaccination. The receptors come from a man aged 50 to 59 who received an inactivated influenza vaccine.

The rearrangement joins TRBV5-1 to TRBJ2-3, with 7 bases identical to TRBD1. CDR3 length equals 13 residues. Germline V lookup: CDR1 SGHRS, CDR2 YFSETQ. With V trimmed by 6 bases and J by 2 bases, 3 bases remained unmatched. The DNA of the CDR3 is TGCGCCAGCAACAGGGGAAACACAGATACGCAGTATTTT. This gives the protein CASNRGNTDTQYF.

This clonotype was seen many times. The chain carries TRBV28 and TRBJ2-7; 11 nucleotides match TRBD1. J was trimmed by 4 bases and V by 2 bases; bases with no gene match: 4. CDR1 is MDHEN and CDR2 is SYDVKM in the germline V gene. CDR3 length: 15 amino acids. The chain's CDR3 is CASSLTDRGQYEQYF. CDR3 DNA sequence: TGTGCCAGCAGTTTAACGGACAGGGGGCAGTACGAGCAGTACTTC.

This clonotype was picked up a small number of times. CDR3 in DNA: TGTGCCACACGGACTAGCGGGAGTATCTACGAGCAGTACTTC. Amino acids: CATRTSGSIYEQYF. This chain links TRBV6-4 with TRBJ2-7; the match to TRBD2 covers 13 bases. Germline CDR1 MRHNA, CDR2 SNTAGT. The trim removed 10 bases at V and 3 bases at J, leaving 6 bases unmatched. The length of the CDR3 is 14 residues.

The chain has TRBV3-1 and TRBJ2-1; 10 nucleotides line up with TRBD2. The CDR3 is 17 amino acids. V lost 0 bases and J lost 8; bases outside the gene matches: 10. Germline V gene sequence: CDR1 LGHDT, CDR2 YNNKEL (reference sequence). The CDR3 coding sequence is TGTGCCAGCAGCCAAGAAGCCCCCCTAGCGGGGGACCATGAGCAGTTCTTC. Translated, it gives CASSQEAPLAGDHEQFF.

This clonotype occurred a few times. V and J are TRBV5-1 and TRBJ2-2; 11 nucleotides agree with TRBD2. This CDR3 region has 17 residues. From germline, CDR1 is SGHRS and CDR2 YFSETQ. The V segment lost 1 base and the J segment 2 bases; nucleotides outside the gene matches: 4. The CDR3 region has the DNA TGCGCCAGCAGCTTGATGACTAGCGGGGCAAACACCGGGGAGCTGTTTTTT. This translates into CASSLMTSGANTGELFF. Together with reference TRBV5-1 and TRBJ2-2, the CDR3 gives the full variable domain: KAGVTQTPRYLIKTRGQQVTLSCSPISGHRSVSWYQQTPGQGLQFLFEYFSETQRNKGNFPGRFSGRQFSNSRSEMNVSTLELGDSALYLCASSLMTSGANTGELFFGEGSRLTVL.

There are a few counts of this clonotype. This chain connects TRBV4-1 to TRBJ2-1; D call uncertain. V lost 1 base to trimming and J lost 5 bases, with 12 bases between them. The CDR3 consists of 15 residues. CDR1 is MGHRA, CDR2 YSYEKL, per germline. In DNA, the CDR3 is TGCGCCAGCAGCCAAGTATTTCCGAGACACAATGAGCAGTTCTTC. Translated, it gives CASSQVFPRHNEQFF.

The rearrangement links TRBV20-1 to TRBJ2-3; D is unclear. Germline CDR1 reads DFQATT; CDR2 reads SNEGSKA (reference sequence). Trimming removed 3 bases at V and 3 bases at J, with 13 bases between. This CDR3 has 14 residues. For the CDR3, the DNA is TGCAGTGCTAGTGCAAGCTACGTTACAGATACGCAGTATTTT. This encodes CSASASYVTDTQYF.

The V gene is TRBV10-3, the J gene TRBJ2-3, with TRBD2 matching over 8 bases. In germline, CDR1 is ENHRY, CDR2 SYGVKD. V trimming: 7 bases; J trimming: 0 bases; junction bases outside the gene matches: 3. This CDR3 comprises 14 residues. The CDR3 sequence is CAIKRERSTDTQYF. The DNA of the CDR3 is TGTGCCATCAAGCGGGAGAGGAGCACAGATACGCAGTATTTT.

The CDR3 DNA reads TGTGCCACCAGCACAGGGGCAGGGAATGAGCAGTTCTTC. Translation: CATSTGAGNEQFF. The chain couples TRBV24-1 to TRBJ2-1; 7 positions match TRBD1. Germline CDR1 reads KGHDR; CDR2 reads SFDVKD. CDR3 length equals 13 residues. J was trimmed by 7 bases and V by 7 bases; bases with no gene match: 6.

J is TRBJ2-4 and V is TRBV30; maybe TRBD2 (6 bases). Per germline, CDR1 GTSNPN and CDR2 SVGIG (reference sequence). The CDR3 is 13 residues long. Trimming took 4 bases from V and 3 from J, leaving 10 bases between them. The CDR3 loop reads CAWTGGDKNIQYF. The CDR3 DNA sequence: TGTGCCTGGACCGGCGGGGACAAAAACATTCAGTACTTC.

This clonotype was picked up a small number of times. The rearrangement joins TRBV6-2 or TRBV6-3 to TRBJ1-5; no clear D. V lost 2 bases, J lost 7 bases, and 9 bases lay in between. Germline V gene sequence: CDR1 MNHEY, CDR2 SVGEGT. CDR3 length equals 13 residues. DNA of the CDR3: TGTGCCAGCAGTTACAGGGCGAACCAGCCCCAGCATTTT. It translates to CASSYRANQPQHF.

The CDR3, as DNA: TGTGCCAGCAGCGTAGTCACTAACTATGGCTACACCTTC. The encoded protein is CASSVVTNYGYTF. The chain uses TRBV9 and TRBJ1-2; D gene uncertain. The length of the CDR3 is 13 residues. V was pared by 0 bases and J by 0 bases, with 3 bases between. Germline assignment: CDR1 SGDLS and CDR2 YYNGEE.

The V call is TRBV19, the J call TRBJ2-4; TRBD1 matches 7 bases. Per germline, CDR1 LNHDA and CDR2 SQIVND (reference sequence). V lost 4 bases to trimming and J lost 2 bases; unmatched junction nucleotides: 2. The CDR3 has 14 amino acids. The CDR3 loop is CASSKTGPKNIQYF. CDR3 DNA: TGTGCCAGTAGTAAGACAGGGCCCAAAAACATTCAGTACTTC.